These 8 T cell receptor beta chains came from one sample sequenced in a study of cytomegalovirus exposure and HLA in healthy donors. Measured with immunoSEQ multiplex PCR; TCRdb has only the in-frame clones, and not every one. Of under 250,000 clones in the sample, more than 75% were seen once. Sequences were obtained from PBMCs. Source of these receptors: a woman under 30 in good health and CMV-seropositive.

This clone was found once. The J gene is TRBJ2-7, the V gene TRBV7-9; 7 bases align to TRBD1. Germline V gives CDR1 SEHNR, CDR2 FQNEAQ (reference sequence). Trimming removed 4 bases from V and 1 base from J; junction bases left unmatched: 4. This CDR3 has 14 residues. In nucleotides, the CDR3 is TGTGCCAGCAGCTCACGGGGACAGTCCTACGAGCAGTACTTC. Amino acids: CASSSRGQSYEQYF. The complete variable domain, with remaining parts taken from reference TRBV7-9 and TRBJ2-7, reads DTGVSQNPRHKITKRGQNVTFRCDPISEHNRLYWYRQTLGQGPEFLTYFQNEAQLEKSRLLSDRFSAERPKGSFSTLEIQRTEQGDSAMYLCASSSRGQSYEQYFGPGTRLTVT.

CDR3 residues: CASSQDSYNSYEQYF. CDR3 DNA sequence: TGCGCCAGCAGCCAAGATTCGTACAACTCCTACGAGCAGTACTTC. The chain carries TRBV4-1 and TRBJ2-7, with unresolved D. Trimming took 0 bases from V and 0 from J, leaving 9 bases between them. Germline CDR1 and CDR2: MGHRA and YSYEKL. This CDR3 comprises 15 residues.

The J gene is TRBJ2-7, the V gene TRBV5-1, with TRBD1 matching 7 bases. Per germline, CDR1 SGHRS and CDR2 YFSETQ. The V gene end was trimmed by 4 bases and the J gene end by 0 bases; junction bases not matched to a gene: 4. The CDR3 length is 14 residues. The CDR3 DNA is TGCGCCAGCAGCCTCCGGGACAGCTCCTACGAGCAGTACTTC. Translation: CASSLRDSSYEQYF.

The chain is built from TRBV11-2 and TRBJ1-2, with 8 bases that match TRBD1. Germline assignment: CDR1 SGHAT and CDR2 FQNNGV. The V segment lost 4 bases and the J segment 4 bases; nucleotides outside the gene matches: 11. The CDR3 runs to 16 residues. CDR3 in amino acids: CASSSVKGQGGYGYTF. The DNA for the CDR3 is TGTGCCAGCAGCTCAGTCAAAGGACAGGGAGGCTATGGCTACACCTTC.

This clone was seen just once. The chain combines TRBV7-8 with TRBJ2-7; possibly TRBD1 for D (6 bases). The CDR3 contains 16 residues. Trimming removed 5 bases from V and 5 bases from J, with 22 bases in between. From germline, CDR1 is SGHVS and CDR2 FQNEAQ. The chain's CDR3 is CASSRNTGLTMNEQYF. In DNA, the CDR3 is TGTGCCAGCAGCAGAAATACAGGGCTTACGATGAACGAGCAGTACTTC. The full variable domain, in which reference TRBV7-8 and TRBJ2-7 provide the parts outside the CDR3, is GAGVSQSPRYKVAKRGQDVALRCDPISGHVSLFWYQQALGQGPEFLTYFQNEAQLDKSGLPSDRFFAERPEGSVSTLKIQRTQQEDSAVYLCASSRNTGLTMNEQYFGPGTRLTVT.

The chain uses TRBV7-2 and TRBJ2-1; TRBD2 aligns across 10 bases. The CDR3 runs 14 residues. J was trimmed by 12 bases and V by 3 bases; bases with no gene match: 8. Germline V gene sequence: CDR1 SGHTA, CDR2 FQGNSA. The chain's CDR3 is CASSFSRLAGAQFF. CDR3 DNA: TGTGCCAGCAGCTTCAGTCGGCTAGCGGGGGCGCAGTTCTTC.

The chain recombines TRBV9 with TRBJ2-2, with D perhaps TRBD1 (6 bases). This CDR3 is 13 amino acids long. CDR1 is SGDLS and CDR2 is YYNGEE in the germline V gene. Deletions cut 2 bases from V and 5 bases from J, with 7 bases between. The CDR3: CASSVQGTGELFF. DNA for the CDR3: TGTGCCAGCAGCGTGCAGGGGACCGGGGAGCTGTTTTTT. The entire variable domain, with the rest obtained from reference TRBV9 and TRBJ2-2, is as follows: DSGVTQTPKHLITATGQRVTLRCSPRSGDLSVYWYQQSLDQGLQFLIQYYNGEERAKGNILERFSAQQFPDLHSELNLSSLELGDSALYFCASSVQGTGELFFGEGSRLTVL.

This sequence joins TRBV27 and TRBJ2-3; 10 nucleotides match TRBD2. Per the germline V gene, CDR1 is MNHEY and CDR2 is SMNVEV (reference sequence). The CDR3 has 16 residues. Trimming at V came to 6 bases and at J to 6 bases, leaving 12 bases not matched to a gene. The CDR3 sequence is CASRGTSARWSDTQYF. The CDR3 nucleotides are TGTGCCAGCAGGGGGACTAGCGCCAGGTGGTCCGATACGCAGTATTTT.